Sequencing of this TCR beta chain was carried out in a study of T-cell reconstitution after alpha-beta-depleted transplantation in children. The V gene's germline CDR1 is SGHTA and CDR2 FQGNSA. Trimming stripped 2 bases from V and 5 bases from J, with 17 bases between. This CDR3 region has 16 residues. Preparation of the TCRbeta library was carried out with unique molecular identifiers. From the PCR reads, TCRdb called clonotypes with MiXCR, one entry per CDR3 protein. The repertoire holds some 530,000 distinct CDR3 sequences, with about an eighth as singletons. This specimen was PBMCs from the stem cell graft donor, taken from the stem cell graft. The chain carries TRBV7-2 and TRBJ2-3; possibly TRBD2 for D (6 bases). The sequence derives from a human donor who donated a stem cell graft to a child with combined immunodeficiency. In DNA form, the CDR3 reads TGTGCCAGCAGCTTAAGAGCGGGCCTCCCGGTAGATACGCAGTATTTT. This sequence encodes CASSLRAGLPVDTQYF. Full variable domain (remainder filled in from reference TRBV7-2 and TRBJ2-3): GAGVSQSPSNKVTEKGKDVELRCDPISGHTALYWYRQSLGQGLEFLIYFQGNSAPDKSGLPSDRFSAERTGGSVSTLTIQRTQQEDSAVYLCASSLRAGLPVDTQYFGPGTRLTVL.